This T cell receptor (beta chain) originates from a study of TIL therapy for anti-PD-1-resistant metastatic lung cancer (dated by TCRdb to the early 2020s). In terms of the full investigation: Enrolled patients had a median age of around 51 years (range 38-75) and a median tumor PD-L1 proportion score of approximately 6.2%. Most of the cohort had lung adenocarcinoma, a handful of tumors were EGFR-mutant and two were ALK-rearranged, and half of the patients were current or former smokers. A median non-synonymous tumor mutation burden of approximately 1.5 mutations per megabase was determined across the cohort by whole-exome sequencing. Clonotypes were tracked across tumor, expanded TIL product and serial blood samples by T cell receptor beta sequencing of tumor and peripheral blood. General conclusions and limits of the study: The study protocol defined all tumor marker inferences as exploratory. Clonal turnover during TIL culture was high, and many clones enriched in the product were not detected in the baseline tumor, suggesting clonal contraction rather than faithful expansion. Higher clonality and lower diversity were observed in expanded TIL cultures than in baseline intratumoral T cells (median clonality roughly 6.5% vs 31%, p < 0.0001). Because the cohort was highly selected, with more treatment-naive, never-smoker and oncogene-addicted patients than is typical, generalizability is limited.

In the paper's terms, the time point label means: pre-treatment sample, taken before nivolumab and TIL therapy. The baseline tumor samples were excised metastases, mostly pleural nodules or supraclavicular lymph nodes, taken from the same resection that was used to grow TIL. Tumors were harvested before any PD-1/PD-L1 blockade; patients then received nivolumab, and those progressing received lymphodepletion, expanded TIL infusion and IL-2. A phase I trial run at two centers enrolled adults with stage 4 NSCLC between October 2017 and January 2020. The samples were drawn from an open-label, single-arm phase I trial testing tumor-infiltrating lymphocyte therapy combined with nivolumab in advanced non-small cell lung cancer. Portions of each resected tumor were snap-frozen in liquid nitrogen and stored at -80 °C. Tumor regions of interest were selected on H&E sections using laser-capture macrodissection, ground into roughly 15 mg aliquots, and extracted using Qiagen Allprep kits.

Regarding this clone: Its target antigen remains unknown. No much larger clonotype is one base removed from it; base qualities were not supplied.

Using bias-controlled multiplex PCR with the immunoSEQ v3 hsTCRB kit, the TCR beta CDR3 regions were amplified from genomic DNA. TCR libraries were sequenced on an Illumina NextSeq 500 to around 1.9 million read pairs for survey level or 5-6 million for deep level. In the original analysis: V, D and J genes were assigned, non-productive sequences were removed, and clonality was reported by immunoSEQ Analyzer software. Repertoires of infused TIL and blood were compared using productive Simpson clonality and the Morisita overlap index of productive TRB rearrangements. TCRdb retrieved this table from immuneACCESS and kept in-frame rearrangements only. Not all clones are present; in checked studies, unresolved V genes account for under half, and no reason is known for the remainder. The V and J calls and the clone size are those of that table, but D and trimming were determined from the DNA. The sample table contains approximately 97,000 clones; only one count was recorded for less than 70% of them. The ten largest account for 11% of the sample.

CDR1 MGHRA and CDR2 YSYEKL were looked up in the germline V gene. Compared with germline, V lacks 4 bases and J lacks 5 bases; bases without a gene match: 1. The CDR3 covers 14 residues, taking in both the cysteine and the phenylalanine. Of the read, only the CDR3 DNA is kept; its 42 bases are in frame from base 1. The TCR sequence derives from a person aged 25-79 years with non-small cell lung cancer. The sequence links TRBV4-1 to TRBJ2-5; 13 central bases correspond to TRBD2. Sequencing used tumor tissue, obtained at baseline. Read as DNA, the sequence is TGCGCCAGCAGCCCGACTAGCGGGGGGGAGACCCAGTACTTC. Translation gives CASSPTSGGETQYF.